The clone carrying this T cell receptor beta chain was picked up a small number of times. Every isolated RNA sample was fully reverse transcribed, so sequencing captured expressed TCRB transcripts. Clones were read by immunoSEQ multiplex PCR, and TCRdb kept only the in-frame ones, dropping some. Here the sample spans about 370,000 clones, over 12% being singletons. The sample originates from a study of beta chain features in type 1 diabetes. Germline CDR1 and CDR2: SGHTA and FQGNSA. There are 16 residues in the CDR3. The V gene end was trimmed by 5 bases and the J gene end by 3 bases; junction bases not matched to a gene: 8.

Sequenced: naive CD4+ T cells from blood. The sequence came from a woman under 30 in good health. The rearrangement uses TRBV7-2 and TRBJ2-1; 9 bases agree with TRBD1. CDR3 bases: TGTGCCAGCAGCGTACTGACAGGGGGTTACTACAATGAGCAGTTCTTC. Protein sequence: CASSVLTGGYYNEQFF.